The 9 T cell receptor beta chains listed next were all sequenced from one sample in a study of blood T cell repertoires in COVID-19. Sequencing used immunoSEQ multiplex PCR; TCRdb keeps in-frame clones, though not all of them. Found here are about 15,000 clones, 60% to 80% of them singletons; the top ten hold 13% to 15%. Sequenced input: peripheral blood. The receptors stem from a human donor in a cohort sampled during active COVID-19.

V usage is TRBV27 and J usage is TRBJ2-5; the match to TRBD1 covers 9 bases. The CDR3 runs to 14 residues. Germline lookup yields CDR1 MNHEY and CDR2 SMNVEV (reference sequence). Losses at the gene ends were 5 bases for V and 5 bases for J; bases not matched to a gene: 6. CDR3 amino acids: CASSGGQGYETQYF. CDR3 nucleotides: TGTGCCAGCAGTGGGGGACAGGGTTATGAGACCCAGTACTTC.

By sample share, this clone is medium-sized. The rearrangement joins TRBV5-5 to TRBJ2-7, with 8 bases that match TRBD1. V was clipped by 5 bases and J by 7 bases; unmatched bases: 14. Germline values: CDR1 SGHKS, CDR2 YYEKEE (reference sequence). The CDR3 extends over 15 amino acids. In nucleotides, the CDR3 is TGTGCCAGCAGACAAACCGACAGGGGTTCTGAGGAGCAGTACTTC. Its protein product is CASRQTDRGSEEQYF.

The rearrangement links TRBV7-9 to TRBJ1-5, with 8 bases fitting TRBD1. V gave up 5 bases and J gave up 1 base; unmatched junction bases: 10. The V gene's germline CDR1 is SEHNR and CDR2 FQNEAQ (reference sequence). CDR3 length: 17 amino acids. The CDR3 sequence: CASSGGQGSGSNQPQHF. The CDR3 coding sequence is TGTGCCAGCAGCGGCGGACAGGGTTCTGGAAGCAATCAGCCCCAGCATTTT.

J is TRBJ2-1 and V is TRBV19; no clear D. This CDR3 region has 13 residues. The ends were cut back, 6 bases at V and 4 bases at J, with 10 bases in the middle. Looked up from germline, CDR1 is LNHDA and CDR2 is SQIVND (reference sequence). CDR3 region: CASSRMVYNEQFF. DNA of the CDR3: TGTGCCAGTAGCAGGATGGTTTACAATGAGCAGTTCTTC.

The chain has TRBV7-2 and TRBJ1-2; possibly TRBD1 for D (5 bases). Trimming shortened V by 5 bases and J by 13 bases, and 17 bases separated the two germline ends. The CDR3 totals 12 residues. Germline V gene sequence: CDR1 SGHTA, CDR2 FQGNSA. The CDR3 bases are TGTGCCAGCAGCCATCGGACATCCCCCCCCACCTTC. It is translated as CASSHRTSPPTF.

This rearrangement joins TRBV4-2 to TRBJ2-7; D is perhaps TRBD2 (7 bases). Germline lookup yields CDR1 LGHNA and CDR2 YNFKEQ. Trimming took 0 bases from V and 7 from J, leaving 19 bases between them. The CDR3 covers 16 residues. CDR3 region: CASSQEVLGGGDEQYF. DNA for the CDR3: TGTGCCAGCAGCCAAGAAGTTCTAGGGGGAGGGGATGAGCAGTACTTC.

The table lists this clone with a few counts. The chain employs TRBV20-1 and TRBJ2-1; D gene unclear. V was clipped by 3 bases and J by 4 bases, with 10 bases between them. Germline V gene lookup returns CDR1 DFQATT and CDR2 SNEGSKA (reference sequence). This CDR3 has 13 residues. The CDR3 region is CSASGAAYNEQFF. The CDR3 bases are TGCAGTGCTAGTGGCGCAGCGTACAATGAGCAGTTCTTC.

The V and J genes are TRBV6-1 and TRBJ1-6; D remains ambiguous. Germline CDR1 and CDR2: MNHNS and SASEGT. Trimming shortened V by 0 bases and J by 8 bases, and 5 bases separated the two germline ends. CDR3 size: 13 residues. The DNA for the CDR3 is TGTGCCAGCAGTGAAGCGCGTGATTCACCCCTCCACTTT. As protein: CASSEARDSPLHF.

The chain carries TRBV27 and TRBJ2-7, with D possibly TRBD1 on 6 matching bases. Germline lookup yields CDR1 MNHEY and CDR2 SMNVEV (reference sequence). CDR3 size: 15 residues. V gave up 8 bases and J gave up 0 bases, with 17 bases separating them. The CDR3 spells CASPRGQSYSYEQYF. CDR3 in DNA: TGTGCCAGCCCCAGAGGACAGAGCTACTCCTACGAGCAGTACTTC.